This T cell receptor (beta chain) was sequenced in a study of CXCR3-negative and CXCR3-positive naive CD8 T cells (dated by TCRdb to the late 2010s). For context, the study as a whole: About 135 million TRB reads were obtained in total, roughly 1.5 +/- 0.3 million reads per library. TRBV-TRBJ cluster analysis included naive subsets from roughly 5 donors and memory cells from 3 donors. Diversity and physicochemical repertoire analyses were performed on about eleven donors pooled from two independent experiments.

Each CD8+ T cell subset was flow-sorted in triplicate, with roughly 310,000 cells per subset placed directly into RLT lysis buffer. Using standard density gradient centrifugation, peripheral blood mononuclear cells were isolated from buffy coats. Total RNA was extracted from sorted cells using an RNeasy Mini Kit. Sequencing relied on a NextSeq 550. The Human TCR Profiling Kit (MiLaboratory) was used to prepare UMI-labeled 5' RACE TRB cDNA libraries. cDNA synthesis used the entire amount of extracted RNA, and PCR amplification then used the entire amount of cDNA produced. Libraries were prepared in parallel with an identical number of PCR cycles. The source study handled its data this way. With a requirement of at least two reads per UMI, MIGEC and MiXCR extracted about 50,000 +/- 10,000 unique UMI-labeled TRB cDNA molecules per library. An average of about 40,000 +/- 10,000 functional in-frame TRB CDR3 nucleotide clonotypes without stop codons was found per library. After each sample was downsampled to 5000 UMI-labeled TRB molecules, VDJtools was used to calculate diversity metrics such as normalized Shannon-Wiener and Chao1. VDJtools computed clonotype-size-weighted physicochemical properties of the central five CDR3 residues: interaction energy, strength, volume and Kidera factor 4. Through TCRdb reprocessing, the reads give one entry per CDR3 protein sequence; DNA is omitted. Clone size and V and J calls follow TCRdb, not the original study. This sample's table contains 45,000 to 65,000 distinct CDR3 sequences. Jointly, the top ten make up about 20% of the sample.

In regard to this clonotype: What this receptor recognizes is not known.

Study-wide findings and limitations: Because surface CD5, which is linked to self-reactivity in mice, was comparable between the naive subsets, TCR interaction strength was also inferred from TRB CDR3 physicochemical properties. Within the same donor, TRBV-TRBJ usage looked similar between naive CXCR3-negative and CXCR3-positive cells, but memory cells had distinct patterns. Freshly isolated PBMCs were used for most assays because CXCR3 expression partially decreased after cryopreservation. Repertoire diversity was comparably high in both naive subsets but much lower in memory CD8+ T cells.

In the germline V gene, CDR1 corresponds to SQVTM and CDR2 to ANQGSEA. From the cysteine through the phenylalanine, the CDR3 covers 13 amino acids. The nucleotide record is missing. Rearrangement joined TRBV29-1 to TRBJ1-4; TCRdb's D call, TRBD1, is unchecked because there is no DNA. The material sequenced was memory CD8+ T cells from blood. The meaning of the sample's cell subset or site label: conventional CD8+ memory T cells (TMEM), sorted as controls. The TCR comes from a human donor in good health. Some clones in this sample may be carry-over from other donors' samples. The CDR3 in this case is CSVDSGGAEKLFF.